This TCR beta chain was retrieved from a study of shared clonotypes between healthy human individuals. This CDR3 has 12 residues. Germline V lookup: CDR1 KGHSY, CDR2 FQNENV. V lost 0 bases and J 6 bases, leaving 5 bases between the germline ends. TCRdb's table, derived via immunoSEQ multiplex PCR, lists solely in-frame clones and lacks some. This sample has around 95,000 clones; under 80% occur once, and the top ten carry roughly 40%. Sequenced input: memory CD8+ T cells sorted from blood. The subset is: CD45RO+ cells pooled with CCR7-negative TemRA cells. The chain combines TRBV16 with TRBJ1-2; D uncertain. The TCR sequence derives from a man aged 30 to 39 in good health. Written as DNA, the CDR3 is TGTGCCAGCAGCCAATCTGCCGATGGCTACACCTTC. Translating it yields CASSQSADGYTF.